The 7 T cell receptor beta chains below all came from one sample that was sequenced in a study of T cell changes during pregnancy in multiple sclerosis. Profiling relied on immunoSEQ multiplex PCR, and the TCRdb table lists in-frame clones only, not all of them. The sample consists of about 85,000 clones, about 89% of them appearing once. The source was peripheral blood, collected in the first trimester of pregnancy. The receptors here all came from a female donor with multiple sclerosis, enrolled in a pregnancy study.

This clone was seen a single time. This chain connects TRBV23-1 to TRBJ1-1; D is unclear. TRBV23-1 is identified as an open reading frame with a role that is uncertain. V lost 4 bases and J lost 0, with 9 bases in between. The CDR3 totals 14 residues. In DNA form, the CDR3 reads TGCGCCAGCAGTCTACCAGTCATGAACACTGAAGCTTTCTTT. Protein sequence: CASSLPVMNTEAFF.

This chain uses TRBV5-1 with TRBJ2-1; 14 bases align to TRBD2. From germline, CDR1 is SGHRS and CDR2 YFSETQ. V lost 7 bases and J lost 9; bases outside the gene matches: 12. The CDR3 length is 16 residues. CDR3 region: CASLRRGTSGSSEQFF. In DNA, the CDR3 is TGCGCCAGCCTTCGCCGAGGGACTAGCGGGAGTAGTGAGCAGTTCTTC.

CDR3 nucleotide sequence: TGTGCCAGCAATACGGGGGGGACAGATACGCAGTATTTT. It is translated as CASNTGGTDTQYF. V is TRBV11-3 and J is TRBJ2-3; 8 nucleotides align to TRBD2. This CDR3 has 13 residues. With V trimmed by 7 bases and J by 3 bases, 3 bases remained unmatched. In germline, CDR1 is SGHNT, CDR2 YENEEA.

The gene calls are TRBV21-1 and TRBJ1-5. TRBV21-1 is a recognized pseudogene. The CDR3 sequence is 14 residues long. The CDR3 is CASTLAAQDQPQHF. CDR3 nucleotides: TGTGCCAGCACCCTGGCGGCTCAAGATCAGCCCCAGCATTTT.

This clone has a handful of counts. J is TRBJ1-5 and V is TRBV6-1; D perhaps matches TRBD1 (6 bases). The V and J ends lost 2 bases and 4 bases respectively, with 9 bases between them. The length of the CDR3 is 14 residues. Germline CDR1 and CDR2: MNHNS and SASEGT. CDR3 amino acids: CASSETGINQPQHF. CDR3 sequence (DNA): TGTGCCAGCAGTGAAACAGGGATAAATCAGCCCCAGCATTTT.

V is TRBV4-1 and J is TRBJ2-7; 10 nucleotides line up with TRBD1. J lost 4 bases, V lost 5 bases, and 8 bases had no gene match. The length of the CDR3 is 15 residues. The germline gives CDR1 MGHRA, CDR2 YSYEKL. CDR3 nucleotide sequence: TGCGCCAGCAGCACTCGACAGGGGGCCATATACGAGCAGTACTTC. Protein: CASSTRQGAIYEQYF.

This chain uses TRBV27 with TRBJ1-5; D uncertain. V lost 1 base and J 7 bases, leaving 11 bases between the germline ends. Germline assignment: CDR1 MNHEY and CDR2 SMNVEV (reference sequence). The length of the CDR3 is 14 residues. CDR3 loop: CASSLLEVSQPQHF. As DNA, the CDR3 is TGTGCCAGCAGTTTATTAGAGGTGAGCCAGCCCCAGCATTTT.